These T cell receptor beta chains were read from a single sample in a study of blood T cell repertoires in COVID-19. The data were produced by immunoSEQ multiplex PCR, yet TCRdb's version contains in-frame clones alone and is incomplete. The table includes 45,000 to 70,000 clones, 75% to 90% detected once. Sequenced: peripheral blood. All receptors derive from a woman aged 80 or over with COVID-19, enrolled during active disease. Both conserved end residues are part of each CDR3. D genes are given only for firm matches. Clone size is stated in some rows and not others, as once, few, many or a class when expanded.

>.|TRBJ2-7|TRBV4-1|.
CASSQVAFYEQYF
TGCGCCAGCAGCCAGGTAGCGTTTTACGAGCAGTACTTC
>few|TRBJ2-7|TRBV3-1/TRBV3-2|TRBD1
CASSQGQGASEQYF
TGTGCCAGCAGCCAAGGACAGGGGGCTTCCGAGCAGTACTTC
>once|TRBJ1-2|TRBV6-1|TRBD1
CASSEGQGAGYTF
TGTGCCAGCAGTGAAGGACAGGGTGCTGGCTACACCTTC
>.|TRBJ2-5|TRBV19|.
CASSMGRGIETQYF
TGTGCCAGTAGTATGGGAAGAGGGATCGAGACCCAGTACTTC
>.|TRBJ1-5|TRBV30|.
CAWSDGGLSNQPQHF
TGTGCCTGGAGCGACGGAGGACTTAGCAATCAGCCCCAGCATTTT
>.|TRBJ2-7|TRBV5-1|.
CASSFGNSHYEQYF
TGCGCCAGCAGCTTCGGGAACAGCCACTACGAGCAGTACTTC
>.|TRBJ2-2|TRBV28|TRBD2
CASIFSGGRGTGELFF
TGTGCCAGCATTTTTTCGGGGGGGCGCGGCACCGGGGAGCTGTTTTTT
>.|TRBJ2-1|TRBV7-6|TRBD2
CASSLSRLAGGYRNEQFF
TGTGCCAGCAGCTTAAGTAGACTAGCGGGGGGTTATCGGAATGAGCAGTTCTTC
>.|TRBJ2-7|TRBV5-1|TRBD1
CASSLGQGNVRDEQYF
TGCGCCAGCAGCCTAGGACAGGGTAACGTTCGGGACGAGCAGTACTTC
>.|TRBJ1-5|TRBV10-1|TRBD1
CASELQREPGQLSNQPQHF
TGCGCCAGCGAATTACAAAGGGAACCGGGACAGCTTAGCAATCAGCCCCAGCATTTT
>.|TRBJ2-1|TRBV19|.
CASMAGSYNEQFF
TGTGCCAGTATGGCAGGGTCCTACAATGAGCAGTTCTTC
>.|TRBJ2-3|TRBV5-6|.
CASSSETGVTDTQYF
TGTGCCAGCAGCTCCGAGACAGGAGTCACAGATACGCAGTATTTT
>.|TRBJ2-7|TRBV29-1|TRBD1
CSVARTGMIYEQYF
TGCAGCGTTGCCAGGACAGGGATGATCTACGAGCAGTACTTC
>.|TRBJ2-5|TRBV19|.
CASSPLGGAILGETQYF
TGTGCCAGTAGTCCCCTTGGGGGGGCCATCCTCGGAGAGACCCAGTACTTC
>once|TRBJ2-7|TRBV6-1|.
CASSERAAYEQYF
TGTGCCAGCAGTGAGAGAGCGGCCTACGAGCAGTACTTC
>.|TRBJ2-2|TRBV5-1|.
CASSLAQANTGELFF
TGCGCCAGCAGCTTGGCGCAGGCGAACACCGGGGAGCTGTTTTTT
>.|TRBJ2-7|TRBV3-1/TRBV3-2|.
CASSIGRGYEQYF
TGTGCCAGCAGCATTGGAAGGGGTTACGAGCAGTACTTC
>.|TRBJ1-2|TRBV25-1|.
CASSKTFTYGYTF
TGTGCCAGCAGTAAGACATTTACCTATGGCTACACCTTC
>.|TRBJ2-5|TRBV7-9|.
CASSLKTGFQETQYF
TGTGCCAGCAGCTTAAAGACAGGTTTCCAAGAGACCCAGTACTTC
>.|TRBJ1-5|TRBV12-5|.
CASGLVGESNQPQHF
TGTGCTAGTGGTTTGGTCGGGGAGAGCAATCAGCCCCAGCATTTT
>few|TRBJ1-5|TRBV18|.
CASSPMGSNQPQHF
TGTGCCAGCTCACCAATGGGCAGCAATCAGCCCCAGCATTTT
>once|TRBJ1-1|TRBV11-2|.
CASRHTGRTEAFF
TGTGCCAGCAGGCATACAGGAAGGACTGAAGCTTTCTTT
>.|TRBJ1-1|TRBV29-1|.
CSVDSGGTEAFF
TGCAGCGTTGACTCGGGAGGCACTGAAGCTTTCTTT
>once|TRBJ2-1|TRBV5-1|.
CASREPSYNEQFF
TGCGCCAGCAGGGAGCCTAGCTACAATGAGCAGTTCTTC
>once|TRBJ1-4|TRBV5-5|.
CASSVFPGPVADGSNEKLFF
TGTGCCAGCAGTGTCTTCCCAGGTCCCGTTGCCGATGGGTCCAATGAAAAACTGTTTTTT
>few|TRBJ2-7|TRBV29-1|.
CSVTESSYEQYF
TGCAGCGTTACAGAGAGCTCCTACGAGCAGTACTTC
>once|TRBJ2-4|TRBV7-9|.
CASSLSQSIAKNIQYF
TGTGCCAGCAGCTTAAGTCAGTCGATAGCCAAAAACATTCAGTACTTC
>.|TRBJ1-6|TRBV11-2|.
CASSLDLGSSYNSPLHF
TGTGCCAGCAGCTTAGATCTGGGGAGCTCCTATAATTCACCCCTCCACTTT
>.|TRBJ2-6|TRBV28|.
CASSRSGANVLTF
TGTGCCAGCAGTCGTTCCGGGGCCAACGTCCTGACTTTC
>.|TRBJ2-3|TRBV7-9|.
CATHPSLNTDTQYF
TGTGCCACCCACCCCTCACTTAACACAGATACGCAGTATTTT
>.|TRBJ2-7|TRBV5-1|TRBD1
CASSHRDRAPYEQYF
TGCGCCAGCAGCCATCGGGACAGGGCCCCCTACGAGCAGTACTTC
>.|TRBJ1-3|TRBV3-1/TRBV3-2|.
CASSPISPTAYSGNTIYF
TGTGCCAGCAGCCCAATATCTCCGACAGCCTACTCTGGAAACACCATATATTTT
>.|TRBJ1-5|TRBV19|TRBD1
CASSIYNRGDSNQPQHF
TGTGCCAGTAGTATATACAACAGGGGGGATAGCAATCAGCCCCAGCATTTT
>.|TRBJ2-5|TRBV6-6|.
CASAEGDKETQYF
TGTGCCAGCGCCGAGGGGGATAAAGAGACCCAGTACTTC
>.|TRBJ1-3|TRBV7-8|.
CASSTGGSGNTIYF
TGTGCCAGCAGTACCGGAGGCTCTGGAAACACCATATATTTT
>once|TRBJ2-2|TRBV18|TRBD2
CASSPQLAANTGELFF
TGTGCCAGCTCACCACAGCTAGCGGCGAACACCGGGGAGCTGTTTTTT
>once|TRBJ2-7|TRBV5-8|.
CASSKGVRTYEQYF
TGTGCCAGCAGCAAGGGGGTCAGGACCTACGAGCAGTACTTC
>.|TRBJ1-1|TRBV19|.
CASSMVTVNTEAFF
TGTGCCAGTAGTATGGTGACAGTGAACACTGAAGCTTTCTTT
>.|TRBJ2-1|TRBV13|.
CASSFTSSEQFF
TGTGCCAGCAGCTTCACTAGCTCTGAGCAGTTCTTC
>.|TRBJ1-3|TRBV15|.
CATSREALGAIYF
TGTGCCACCAGCAGGGAGGCCCTTGGGGCCATATATTTT
>.|TRBJ2-7|TRBV29-1|.
CSVEFVYEQYF
TGCAGCGTTGAATTCGTCTACGAGCAGTACTTC
>.|TRBJ2-7|TRBV7-2|.
CASSFFSGYSSEQYF
TGTGCCAGCAGCTTTTTTTCAGGGTATTCGTCCGAGCAGTACTTC
>.|TRBJ2-3|TRBV5-5|.
CASSSPIRTDTQYF
TGTGCCAGTAGTTCCCCAATACGCACAGATACGCAGTATTTT
>.|TRBJ2-2|TRBV29-1|TRBD1
CSVGPGGFTGELFF
TGCAGCGTTGGGCCAGGGGGCTTCACCGGGGAGCTGTTTTTT
>once|TRBJ2-6|TRBV10-3|.
CAIGPAASLPGANVLTF
TGTGCCATCGGCCCCGCTGCCTCTCTTCCTGGGGCCAACGTCCTGACTTTC
>once|TRBJ2-1|TRBV7-9|TRBD2
CASSPRLAGGIYNEQFF
TGTGCCAGCAGCCCCAGACTAGCGGGGGGGATCTACAATGAGCAGTTCTTC
>.|TRBJ1-1|TRBV2|.
CASRGRTEAFF
TGTGCCAGCAGGGGGAGGACTGAAGCTTTCTTT
>.|TRBJ2-4|TRBV6-1|TRBD1
CASSDRQGRGNIQYF
TGTGCCAGCAGTGACCGACAGGGGCGTGGAAACATTCAGTACTTC
>.|TRBJ2-7|TRBV11-3|TRBD1
CASSVAGTGGSSEQYF
TGTGCCAGCAGCGTGGCCGGGACAGGGGGGTCGAGCGAGCAGTACTTC
>.|TRBJ2-2|TRBV28|.
CASSSTYTGELFF
TGTGCCAGCAGCTCCACATACACCGGGGAGCTGTTTTTT
>few|TRBJ2-2|TRBV25-1|TRBD1
CASSPGTGNTGELFF
TGTGCCAGCAGTCCAGGGACAGGAAACACCGGGGAGCTGTTTTTT
>.|TRBJ2-1|TRBV5-5|TRBD2
CASSLAGELGNEQFF
TGTGCCAGCAGCTTAGCGGGGGAATTGGGCAATGAGCAGTTCTTC
>.|TRBJ1-4|TRBV3-1/TRBV3-2|.
CASSQVREEEKLFF
TGTGCCAGCAGCCAAGTTCGGGAGGAGGAAAAACTGTTTTTT
>.|TRBJ1-1|TRBV6-5|.
CASSIEQAGEAFF
TGTGCCAGCAGTATAGAGCAAGCGGGTGAAGCTTTCTTT
>.|TRBJ1-3|TRBV30|.
CAWNSRSGNTIYF
TGTGCCTGGAACAGTCGCTCTGGAAACACCATATATTTT